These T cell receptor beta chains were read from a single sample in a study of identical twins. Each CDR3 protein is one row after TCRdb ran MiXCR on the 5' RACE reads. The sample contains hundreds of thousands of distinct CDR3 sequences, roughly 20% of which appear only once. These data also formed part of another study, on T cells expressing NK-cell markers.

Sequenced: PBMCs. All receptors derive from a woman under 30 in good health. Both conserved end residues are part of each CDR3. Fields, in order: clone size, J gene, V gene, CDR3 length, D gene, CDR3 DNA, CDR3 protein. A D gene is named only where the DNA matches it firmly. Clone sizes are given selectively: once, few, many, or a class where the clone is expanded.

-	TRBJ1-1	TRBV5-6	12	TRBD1	TGTGCCAGCAGCCCTTACAGGGGGGGAGCTTTCTTT	CASSPYRGGAFF
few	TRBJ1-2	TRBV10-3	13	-	TGTGCCATCAGTGAGACAGATTACTATGGCTACACCTTC	CAISETDYYGYTF
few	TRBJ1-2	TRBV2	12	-	TGTGCCAGCAGTGGAGTGTATTCTGGCTACACCTTC	CASSGVYSGYTF
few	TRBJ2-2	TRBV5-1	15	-	TGCGCCAGCAGCTTGTCTCTGATAAACACCGGGGAGCTGTTTTTT	CASSLSLINTGELFF
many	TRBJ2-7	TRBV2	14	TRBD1	TGTGCCAGCAGTGATTCGACAGGGATAGGAGAGCAGTACTTC	CASSDSTGIGEQYF
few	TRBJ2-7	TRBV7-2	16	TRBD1	TGTGCCAGCAGCTTAGCATCGGGACAGGGGAACTACGAGCAGTACTTC	CASSLASGQGNYEQYF
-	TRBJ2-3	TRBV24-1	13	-	TGTGCCACCAGTGAGGGGTACACAGATACGCAGTATTTT	CATSEGYTDTQYF
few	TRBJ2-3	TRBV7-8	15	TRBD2	TGTGCCAGCAGCTTAGTGGATCTAGCGGGGGGTACGCAGTATTTT	CASSLVDLAGGTQYF
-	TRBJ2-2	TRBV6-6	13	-	TGTGCCAGCAGCCCCCCCGGGACCGGGGAGCTGTTTTTT	CASSPPGTGELFF
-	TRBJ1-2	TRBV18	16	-	TGTGCCAGCTCACCAGCAGGGGAGGTGTTGGGCTATGGCTACACCTTC	CASSPAGEVLGYGYTF
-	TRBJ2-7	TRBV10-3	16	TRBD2	TGTGCCATCAGTGATCTTGGGTCCCGGGGGGTCTACGAGCAGTACTTC	CAISDLGSRGVYEQYF
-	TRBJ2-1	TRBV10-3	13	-	TGTGCCATCAGTGTGAAGGGTGTACTTGAGCAGTTCTTC	CAISVKGVLEQFF
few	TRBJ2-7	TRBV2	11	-	TGTGCCAGCAGTGAAGTCCACGAGCAGTACTTC	CASSEVHEQYF
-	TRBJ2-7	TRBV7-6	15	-	TGTGCCAGCAGCTCCACCGGCAGGGGATCCTACGAGCAGTACTTC	CASSSTGRGSYEQYF
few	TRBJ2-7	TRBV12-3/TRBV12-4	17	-	TGTGCCAGCACCCCCTCCCTATGGGGGAGGCCCGGCTACGAGCAGTACTTC	CASTPSLWGRPGYEQYF
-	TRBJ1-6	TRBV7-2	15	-	TGTGCCAGCAGCTTTTACCGGACAGATAATTCACCCCTCCACTTT	CASSFYRTDNSPLHF
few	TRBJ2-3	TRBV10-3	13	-	TGTGCCACCGGGATGCAGAGCACAGATACGCAGTATTTT	CATGMQSTDTQYF
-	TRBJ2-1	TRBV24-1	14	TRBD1	TGTGCCACCAGTGATTTGCGACAGGGCAATGAGCAGTTCTTC	CATSDLRQGNEQFF
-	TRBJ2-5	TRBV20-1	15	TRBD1	TGCAGTGCTAGGGACAGGTCCCTCCACCAAGAGACCCAGTACTTC	CSARDRSLHQETQYF
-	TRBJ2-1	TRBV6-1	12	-	TGTGCCAGCAGCCTTAGATCCTTCGGGGGGTTCTTC	CASSLRSFGGFF
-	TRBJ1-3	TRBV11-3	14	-	TGTGCCAGCCGCCAGGGTACGGGAGGAAACACCATATATTTT	CASRQGTGGNTIYF
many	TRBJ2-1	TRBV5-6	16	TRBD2	TGTGCCAGCACCCTTCATCGGACTAGCGCTAACAATGAGCAGTTCTTC	CASTLHRTSANNEQFF